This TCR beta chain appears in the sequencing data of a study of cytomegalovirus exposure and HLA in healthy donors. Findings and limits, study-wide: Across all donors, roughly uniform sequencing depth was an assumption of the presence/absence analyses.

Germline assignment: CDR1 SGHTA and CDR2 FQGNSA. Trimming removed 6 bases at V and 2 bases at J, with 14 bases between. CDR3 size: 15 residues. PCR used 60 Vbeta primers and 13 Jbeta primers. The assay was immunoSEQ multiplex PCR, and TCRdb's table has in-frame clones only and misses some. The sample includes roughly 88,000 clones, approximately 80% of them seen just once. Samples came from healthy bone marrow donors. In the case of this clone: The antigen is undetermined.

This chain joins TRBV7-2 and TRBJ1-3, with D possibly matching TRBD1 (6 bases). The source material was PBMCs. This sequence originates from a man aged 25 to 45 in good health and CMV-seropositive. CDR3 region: CASSQTGTTGNTIYF. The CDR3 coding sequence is TGTGCCAGCAGTCAAACCGGGACAACTGGAAACACCATATATTTT.